The 12 T cell receptor beta chains reported below all come from one sample, sequenced in a study of cytomegalovirus exposure and HLA in healthy donors. This PCR relied on a set of 60 Vbeta primers and 13 Jbeta primers. Only in-frame clones appear in the TCRdb table, and some are missing; sequencing was by immunoSEQ multiplex PCR. The sample consists of some 170,000 clones, about 71% of them appearing once. The sequenced material came from PBMCs. The source is a young woman in good health and CMV-seronegative.

This clone was counted a single time. The V call is TRBV5-4, the J call TRBJ1-1; weak D call: TRBD1 (5 bases). Germline CDR1 is SGHNT and CDR2 is YYREEE (reference sequence). The CDR3 has 15 residues. V was cut by 0 bases and J by 0 bases, with 9 bases left in between. The CDR3 sequence is CASSLVGPLNTEAFF. The DNA for the CDR3 is TGTGCCAGCAGCTTGGTGGGGCCCCTGAACACTGAAGCTTTCTTT.

This chain connects TRBV19 to TRBJ1-4, with D possibly matching TRBD1 (5 bases). The CDR3 spans 14 residues. The V and J ends lost 3 bases and 6 bases respectively, with 11 bases between them. Germline lookup yields CDR1 LNHDA and CDR2 SQIVND (reference sequence). The CDR3 spells CASSIQGSYEKLFF. For the CDR3, the DNA is TGTGCCAGTAGTATTCAGGGTTCGTATGAAAAACTGTTTTTT.

This clone appeared a few times. V usage is TRBV6-5 and J usage is TRBJ1-5; D not resolved. The germline CDR1 and CDR2 sequences are MNHEY and SVGAGI. This CDR3 spans 13 amino acids. Trimming pared 5 bases from V and 0 bases from J, leaving 5 bases between. The CDR3 coding sequence is TGTGCCAGCAGTCTAAGTAGCAATCAGCCCCAGCATTTT. As protein: CASSLSSNQPQHF.

The chain uses TRBV6-4 and TRBJ2-1; possibly TRBD2 for D (6 bases). The length of the CDR3 is 15 residues. V lost 0 bases, J lost 5 bases, and 11 bases lay in between. The V gene's germline CDR1 is MRHNA and CDR2 SNTAGT. The CDR3 spells CASSDSRLDHNEQFF. For the CDR3, the DNA is TGTGCCAGCAGTGACTCGAGACTAGACCACAATGAGCAGTTCTTC.

This chain uses TRBV7-2 with TRBJ2-2; 7 bases match TRBD1. This CDR3 has 16 amino acids. With 2 bases clipped from V and 4 bases from J, the junction kept 7 bases outside the gene matches. CDR1 SGHTA and CDR2 FQGNSA come from the germline V gene. For the CDR3, the DNA is TGTGCCAGCAGCTTACTGAGGGGACAGAGCACCGGGGAGCTGTTTTTT. Translation gives CASSLLRGQSTGELFF.

The chain is built from TRBV5-4 and TRBJ2-3, with 8 bases fitting TRBD2. V shed 4 bases and J 0 bases; nucleotides not matched to a gene: 4. The CDR3 has 15 residues. From germline, CDR1 is SGHNT and CDR2 YYREEE (reference sequence). The CDR3 coding sequence is TGTGCCAGCAGCCGAGCGGGAGCTAGCACAGATACGCAGTATTTT. It encodes CASSRAGASTDTQYF.

The rearrangement links TRBV28 to TRBJ1-5; TRBD1 matches 7 bases. V shed 6 bases and J 4 bases; nucleotides not matched to a gene: 6. The germline V gene has CDR1 MDHEN and CDR2 SYDVKM. This CDR3 contains 14 residues. The CDR3 coding sequence is TGTGCCAGCAGACAACCGGGACAGAATCAGCCCCAGCATTTT. It is translated as CASRQPGQNQPQHF.

The V and J genes are TRBV5-1 and TRBJ2-5, with D unclear. The CDR3 contains 15 residues. V gave up 4 bases and J gave up 5 bases, with 18 bases separating them. CDR1 and CDR2 from the germline V gene are SGHRS and YFSETQ. CDR3 in DNA: TGCGCCAGCAGCCCTGAACCTGGATTGCGGGAGACCCAGTACTTC. Translated: CASSPEPGLRETQYF.

The chain joins TRBV19 to TRBJ1-1, with a tentative D call TRBD1 (6 bases). Germline V CDR1 and CDR2: LNHDA, SQIVND (reference sequence). The CDR3 contains 17 residues. With 2 bases removed from V and 0 bases from J, the gap between germline ends came to 16 bases. Here the CDR3 reads CASSIPIQQGVNTEAFF. The DNA of the CDR3 is TGTGCCAGTAGTATACCCATACAACAGGGAGTGAACACTGAAGCTTTCTTT.

This CDR3 reads CASSFGTSGRKQYF. In DNA form, the CDR3 reads TGTGCCAGCAGCTTTGGGACTAGCGGGAGGAAGCAGTACTTC. The V and J genes are TRBV7-2 and TRBJ2-7; 15 bases align to TRBD2. Germline V gives CDR1 SGHTA, CDR2 FQGNSA. The ends lost 3 bases at V and 8 bases at J; junction bases unmatched: 2. The CDR3 length is 14 residues.

Of note for this clone: A junction end diverges from the germline sequence, so it may reflect a read error. The rearrangement uses TRBV7-9 and TRBJ1-1; D might be TRBD1 (6 bases). This CDR3 region has 12 residues. The V gene's germline CDR1 is SEHNR and CDR2 FQNEAQ (reference sequence). The CDR3 DNA is TGTTCCAGCAGCTTAGACAGGTCCCAAGCTTTCTTT. Translation: CSSSLDRSQAFF.

The chain employs TRBV6-6 and TRBJ2-7; maybe TRBD1 (7 bases). The CDR3 runs to 15 residues. Germline V lookup: CDR1 MNHNY, CDR2 SVGAGI (reference sequence). With 4 bases removed from V and 6 bases from J, the gap between germline ends came to 19 bases. This CDR3 reads CASSSSDRRAVEQYF. The DNA for the CDR3 is TGTGCCAGCAGTTCCTCGGACAGGAGGGCTGTCGAGCAGTACTTC.